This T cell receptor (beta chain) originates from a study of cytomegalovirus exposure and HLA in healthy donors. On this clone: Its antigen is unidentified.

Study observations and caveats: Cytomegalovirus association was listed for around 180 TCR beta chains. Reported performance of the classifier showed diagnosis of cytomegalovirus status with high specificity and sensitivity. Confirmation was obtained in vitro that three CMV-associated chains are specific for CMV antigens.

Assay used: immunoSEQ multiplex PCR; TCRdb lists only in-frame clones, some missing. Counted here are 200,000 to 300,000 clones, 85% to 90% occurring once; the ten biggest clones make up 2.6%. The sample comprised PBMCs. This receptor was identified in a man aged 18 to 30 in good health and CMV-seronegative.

CDR3 in DNA: TGTGCCACCAGCAGGTTAGCGGGAGACTACGAGCAGTACTTC. This translates into CATSRLAGDYEQYF. The chain is built from TRBV15 and TRBJ2-7, with 9 nucleotides matching TRBD2. Germline CDR1 and CDR2: LNHNV and YYDKDF (reference sequence). After removal of 3 bases from V and 3 bases from J, the junction contained 3 bases not matched to a gene. CDR3 length: 14 residues.